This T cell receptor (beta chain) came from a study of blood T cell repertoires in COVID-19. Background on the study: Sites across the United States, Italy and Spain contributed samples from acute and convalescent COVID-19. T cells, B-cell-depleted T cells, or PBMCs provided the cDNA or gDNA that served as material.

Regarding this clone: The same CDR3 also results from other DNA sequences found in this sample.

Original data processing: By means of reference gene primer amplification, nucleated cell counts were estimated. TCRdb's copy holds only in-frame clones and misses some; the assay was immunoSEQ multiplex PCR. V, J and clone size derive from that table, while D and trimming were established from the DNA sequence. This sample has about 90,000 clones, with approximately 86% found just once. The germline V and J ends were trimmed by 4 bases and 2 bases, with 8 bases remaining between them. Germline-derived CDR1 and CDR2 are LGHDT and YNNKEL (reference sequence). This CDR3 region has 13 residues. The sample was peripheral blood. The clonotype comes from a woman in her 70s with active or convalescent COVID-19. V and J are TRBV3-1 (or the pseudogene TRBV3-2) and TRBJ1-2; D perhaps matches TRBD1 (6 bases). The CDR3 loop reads CASSPQGNYGYTF. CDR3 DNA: TGTGCCAGCAGCCCGCAGGGGAACTATGGCTACACCTTC.